These 5 T cell receptor beta chains originate from one sample sequenced in a study of blood T cell repertoires in COVID-19. Sequenced by immunoSEQ multiplex PCR; TCRdb stores in-frame clones only, minus some. In the table there are some 320,000 clones, more than 70% of which are singletons. The sample comprised peripheral blood. Source of these receptors: a woman aged 45-65 years who had recovered from COVID-19.

The rearrangement joins TRBV14 to TRBJ1-4, with 10 nucleotides matching TRBD1. The CDR3 extends over 15 amino acids. Germline CDR1 SGHDN, CDR2 FVKESK. After removal of 3 bases from V and 5 bases from J, the junction contained 3 bases not matched to a gene. CDR3 amino acids: CASSHEGQGNEKLFF. CDR3 DNA sequence: TGTGCCAGCAGCCATGAGGGACAGGGGAATGAAAAACTGTTTTTT.

This chain connects TRBV21-1 to TRBJ2-7; the table assigns TRBD2, which was not confirmed against the DNA. TRBV21-1 is a known pseudogene. CDR3 length: 20 residues. CDR3 amino acids: CASSKAQRCPGTESSYEQYF. The CDR3 DNA reads TGTGCCAGCAGCAAAGCTCAAAGGTGCCCGGGTACGGAGAGCTCCTACGAGCAGTACTTC.

V usage is TRBV5-1 and J usage is TRBJ2-1, with TRBD2 matching over 11 bases. CDR1 SGHRS and CDR2 YFSETQ come from the germline V gene. V was clipped by 0 bases and J by 10 bases; unmatched bases: 9. The CDR3 runs 16 residues. The CDR3 loop reads CASSLDGSGGVLEQFF. The DNA for the CDR3 is TGCGCCAGCAGCTTGGATGGTAGCGGGGGGGTGTTGGAGCAGTTCTTC.

This chain uses TRBV28 with TRBJ1-2; D unresolved. V shed 6 bases and J shed 4 bases, with 15 bases lying between them. CDR3 length equals 14 residues. CDR1 is MDHEN and CDR2 is SYDVKM in the germline V gene. CDR3 DNA sequence: TGTGCCAGCAGGACTCCGGGAGACTTCTATGGCTACACCTTC. As protein: CASRTPGDFYGYTF.

The sample holds a few counts of this clone. The gene calls are TRBV5-1 and TRBJ2-5; 7 nucleotides match TRBD2. CDR1 and CDR2 (germline): SGHRS, YFSETQ. The CDR3 has 15 residues. V trimming: 7 bases; J trimming: 2 bases; junction bases outside the gene matches: 11. The CDR3 region is CASGRSSGDQETQYF. CDR3 nucleotide sequence: TGCGCCAGCGGTCGTTCTAGCGGAGATCAAGAGACCCAGTACTTC.